The rows below give T cell receptor beta chains drawn from one sample of a study of blood T cell repertoires in COVID-19. TCRdb keeps only in-frame clones here, not all; method: immunoSEQ multiplex PCR. The sample contains about 230,000 clones, around 84% of which appear only once. Sequencing was carried out using peripheral blood. The receptors here all came from a man aged 45-65 years with COVID-19, enrolled during active disease. Both conserved end residues are part of each CDR3. D genes are given only for firm matches. Where a row states a size, it is once, few, many or the class of an expanded clone; other rows omit it.

J: TRBJ2-3
size: .
D: .
V: TRBV30
CDR3: CAWRRSVAQYF
DNA: TGTGCCTGGAGGAGGTCGGTGGCGCAGTATTTT

J: TRBJ1-2
size: .
D: TRBD1
V: TRBV4-1
CDR3: CASSQVGLGQGSYGYTF
DNA: TGCGCCAGCAGCCAAGTAGGATTGGGACAGGGGAGCTATGGCTACACCTTC

J: TRBJ1-6
size: once
D: .
V: TRBV7-9
CDR3: CASGEETGSYNSPLHF
DNA: TGTGCCAGCGGCGAAGAGACAGGCTCCTATAATTCACCCCTCCACTTT

J: TRBJ1-4
size: .
D: .
V: TRBV28
CDR3: CASSLNSGGPANEKLFF
DNA: TGTGCCAGCAGTTTAAATTCGGGGGGGCCCGCTAATGAAAAACTGTTTTTT

J: TRBJ2-5
size: .
D: .
V: TRBV7-9
CDR3: CASSLGGYRERETQYF
DNA: TGTGCCAGCAGCCTTGGAGGTTATAGGGAGAGAGAGACCCAGTACTTC

J: TRBJ2-7
size: .
D: .
V: TRBV27
CDR3: CASSLRGKVDEQYF
DNA: TGTGCCAGCAGTTTACGGGGGAAAGTGGACGAGCAGTACTTC

J: TRBJ2-2
size: few
D: .
V: TRBV30
CDR3: CAWRGQANTGELFF
DNA: TGTGCCTGGAGGGGACAAGCGAACACCGGGGAGCTGTTTTTT

J: TRBJ2-7
size: .
D: .
V: TRBV15
CDR3: CATSREIGGSYEQYF
DNA: TGTGCCACCAGCAGAGAAATTGGCGGGTCCTACGAGCAGTACTTC

J: TRBJ2-7
size: once
D: TRBD2
V: TRBV19
CDR3: CASSIRLAGVIYEQYF
DNA: TGTGCCAGTAGTATCCGACTAGCGGGAGTAATATACGAGCAGTACTTC

J: TRBJ1-3
size: .
D: TRBD1
V: TRBV18
CDR3: CASSHRGPRGDSGNTIYF
DNA: TGTGCCAGCTCCCACAGGGGCCCCCGAGGTGATTCCGGAAACACCATATATTTT

J: TRBJ2-2
size: .
D: TRBD2
V: TRBV20-1
CDR3: CSASLAGGPTGELFF
DNA: TGCAGTGCTAGTCTAGCGGGGGGGCCCACCGGGGAGCTGTTTTTT

J: TRBJ1-5
size: once
D: .
V: TRBV28
CDR3: CASSAGVTNQPQHF
DNA: TGTGCCAGCAGTGCGGGAGTCACTAATCAGCCCCAGCATTTT

J: TRBJ2-5
size: .
D: TRBD2
V: TRBV9
CDR3: CASSVAAGGGQETQYF
DNA: TGTGCCAGCAGCGTAGCGGCGGGAGGAGGGCAAGAGACCCAGTACTTC

J: TRBJ1-4
size: once
D: .
V: TRBV2
CDR3: CASSGSQLREKLFF
DNA: TGTGCCAGCAGTGGTTCACAGCTACGAGAAAAACTGTTTTTT

J: TRBJ2-7
size: .
D: .
V: TRBV5-6
CDR3: CASSLPAGSSYEQYF
DNA: TGTGCCAGCAGCTTGCCGGCGGGTAGCTCCTACGAGCAGTACTTC

J: TRBJ2-7
size: .
D: TRBD2
V: TRBV6-5
CDR3: CASSYSRWGGAYEQYF
DNA: TGTGCCAGCAGTTACTCACGTTGGGGGGGAGCCTACGAGCAGTACTTC

J: TRBJ2-3
size: .
D: .
V: TRBV30
CDR3: CAWSPDRGIADTQYF
DNA: TGTGCCTGGAGTCCTGATAGGGGGATTGCAGATACGCAGTATTTT

J: TRBJ2-1
size: .
D: .
V: TRBV6-5
CDR3: CASSFQGPSYNEQFF
DNA: TGTGCCAGCAGTTTTCAGGGGCCATCCTACAATGAGCAGTTCTTC

J: TRBJ2-7
size: once
D: .
V: TRBV29-1
CDR3: CSVSPGAGYEQYF
DNA: TGCAGCGTCTCCCCAGGGGCAGGGTACGAGCAGTACTTC

J: TRBJ2-7
size: .
D: TRBD1
V: TRBV5-6
CDR3: CASSLTGQGYEQYF
DNA: TGTGCCAGCAGCTTAACCGGACAGGGGTACGAGCAGTACTTC

J: TRBJ2-3
size: .
D: .
V: TRBV4-3
CDR3: CASSPTTEPDTQYF
DNA: TGCGCCAGCAGCCCAACGACAGAACCAGATACGCAGTATTTT

J: TRBJ2-7
size: .
D: TRBD2
V: TRBV18
CDR3: CASSPGTSGRGSYEQYF
DNA: TGTGCCAGCTCACCAGGGACTAGCGGGAGGGGTTCCTACGAGCAGTACTTC

J: TRBJ2-1
size: .
D: TRBD2
V: TRBV9
CDR3: CASSFGLAAYNEQFF
DNA: TGTGCCAGCAGCTTTGGACTAGCAGCCTACAATGAGCAGTTCTTC

J: TRBJ2-7
size: .
D: .
V: TRBV4-3
CDR3: CASSQVAGTYEQYF
DNA: TGCGCCAGCAGCCAAGTGGCAGGGACCTACGAGCAGTACTTC

J: TRBJ2-5
size: .
D: .
V: TRBV9
CDR3: CASSVLAEAQETQYF
DNA: TGTGCCAGCAGCGTTTTGGCGGAGGCCCAAGAGACCCAGTACTTC

J: TRBJ2-7
size: .
D: TRBD1
V: TRBV28
CDR3: CASSAPGQGAPYEQYF
DNA: TGTGCCAGCAGTGCTCCGGGACAGGGTGCCCCCTACGAGCAGTACTTC

J: TRBJ2-1
size: .
D: .
V: TRBV27
CDR3: CASSLLTSLPYNEQFF
DNA: TGTGCCAGCAGTTTACTAACTAGCTTGCCCTACAATGAGCAGTTCTTC

J: TRBJ1-4
size: few
D: .
V: TRBV3-1/TRBV3-2
CDR3: CASSQTATNEKLFF
DNA: TGTGCCAGCAGCCAGACAGCAACTAATGAAAAACTGTTTTTT

J: TRBJ2-2
size: .
D: TRBD2
V: TRBV27
CDR3: CASSSGLGAYTGELFF
DNA: TGTGCCAGCAGTTCGGGACTAGGGGCATACACCGGGGAGCTGTTTTTT

J: TRBJ2-7
size: .
D: TRBD2
V: TRBV9
CDR3: CASSPTGLGVGEQYF
DNA: TGTGCCAGCAGCCCCACCGGACTAGGGGTTGGTGAGCAGTACTTC

J: TRBJ1-1
size: .
D: TRBD1
V: TRBV20-1
CDR3: CSASDPGQGRITEAFF
DNA: TGCAGTGCTAGTGATCCGGGACAGGGGAGGATCACTGAAGCTTTCTTT

J: TRBJ2-7
size: .
D: .
V: TRBV15
CDR3: CATSRDRQGGGPEQYF
DNA: TGTGCCACCAGCAGAGATCGGCAGGGTGGTGGCCCTGAGCAGTACTTC

J: TRBJ1-1
size: .
D: TRBD1
V: TRBV18
CDR3: CASSLRQGGFGETEAFF
DNA: TGTGCCAGCTCACTGAGACAGGGGGGCTTTGGAGAGACTGAAGCTTTCTTT

J: TRBJ2-7
size: few
D: TRBD1
V: TRBV18
CDR3: CASSPLDRGYEQYF
DNA: TGTGCCAGCTCACCTTTGGACAGGGGCTACGAGCAGTACTTC

J: TRBJ2-2
size: .
D: TRBD1
V: TRBV27
CDR3: CASSLSPGGFSGELFF
DNA: TGTGCCAGCAGTTTATCTCCAGGGGGCTTCTCCGGGGAGCTGTTTTTT

J: TRBJ1-1
size: few
D: TRBD1
V: TRBV19
CDR3: CASSLGQGALGEAFF
DNA: TGTGCCAGTAGTCTGGGGCAGGGGGCGCTGGGTGAAGCTTTCTTT

J: TRBJ1-2
size: .
D: .
V: TRBV25-1
CDR3: CASRTANYGYTF
DNA: TGTGCCAGCAGGACAGCTAACTATGGCTACACCTTC

J: TRBJ2-6
size: .
D: .
V: TRBV6-5
CDR3: CASSSSNSGANVLTF
DNA: TGTGCCAGCAGCTCCAGTAACTCTGGGGCCAACGTCCTGACTTTC

J: TRBJ2-3
size: .
D: .
V: TRBV2
CDR3: CASSTRVGPTDTQYF
DNA: TGTGCCAGCAGCACCAGGGTCGGACCCACAGATACGCAGTATTTT

J: TRBJ2-1
size: .
D: TRBD2
V: TRBV5-4
CDR3: CASSPKGTSGGEQFF
DNA: TGTGCCAGCAGCCCCAAGGGGACTAGCGGGGGTGAGCAGTTCTTC

J: TRBJ2-1
size: .
D: .
V: TRBV9
CDR3: CASSAGHVRVQFF
DNA: TGTGCCAGCAGCGCCGGACACGTCAGGGTGCAGTTCTTC

J: TRBJ1-3
size: .
D: .
V: TRBV2
CDR3: CASSPNGGFGNTIYF
DNA: TGTGCCAGCAGTCCCAACGGAGGGTTTGGAAACACCATATATTTT

J: TRBJ1-3
size: .
D: .
V: TRBV6-2/TRBV6-3
CDR3: CASSYDMSSGNTIYF
DNA: TGTGCCAGCAGTTACGATATGAGCTCTGGAAACACCATATATTTT

J: TRBJ2-2
size: .
D: TRBD1
V: TRBV18
CDR3: CASSRGQARNTGELFF
DNA: TGTGCCAGCTCCCGGGGACAGGCAAGGAACACCGGGGAGCTGTTTTTT

J: TRBJ2-1
size: .
D: .
V: TRBV9
CDR3: CASSVAGGLYNEQFF
DNA: TGTGCCAGCAGCGTAGCTGGGGGCCTCTACAATGAGCAGTTCTTC

J: TRBJ1-6
size: few
D: TRBD1
V: TRBV24-1
CDR3: CATSDAGGSSPLHF
DNA: TGTGCCACCAGTGACGCAGGGGGCAGTTCACCCCTCCACTTT

J: TRBJ2-7
size: .
D: TRBD2
V: TRBV7-2
CDR3: CASSEASGPNYEQYF
DNA: TGTGCCAGCAGTGAGGCTAGCGGGCCAAACTACGAGCAGTACTTC